This is a list of T cell receptor beta chains from one sample in a study of blood T cells in healthy people across ages. MiXCR, run by TCRdb on the 5' RACE reads, gives a single entry per CDR3 protein. The sample lists about a million distinct CDR3 sequences, about 51% occurring once. The sample consisted of blood. The receptors stem from a woman in her fifties or sixties in good health. The CDR3 runs from the conserved cysteine through the conserved F or W. Fields, in order: clone size, J gene, D gene, V gene, CDR3 DNA, CDR3 protein. A D gene is named only where the DNA matches it firmly. Rows may omit the clone size; those that give it use once, few, many or a size class.

size: -
J: TRBJ2-5
D: -
V: TRBV28
DNA: TGTGCCACCAGACCCGGCGGAACCCTCCAAGAGACCCAGTACTTC
CDR3: CATRPGGTLQETQYF

size: few
J: TRBJ1-4
D: -
V: TRBV29-1
DNA: TGCAGCGTTGAAGATGGACAGTGGTCGATGTTTTTT
CDR3: CSVEDGQWSMFF

size: many
J: TRBJ2-3
D: TRBD1
V: TRBV5-1
DNA: TGCGCCAGCAGCTTGGCCTCGGGACAGGAGGGCACAGATACGCAGTATTTT
CDR3: CASSLASGQEGTDTQYF

size: -
J: TRBJ2-5
D: TRBD1
V: TRBV10-2
DNA: TGCGCCAGCAGTGCTCCGGGACAGGGCCGGGAGACCCAGTACTTC
CDR3: CASSAPGQGRETQYF

size: once
J: TRBJ2-4
D: -
V: TRBV7-9
DNA: TGTGCCAGCAGCTTTGCGAACCTAGCCAAAAACATTCAGTACTTC
CDR3: CASSFANLAKNIQYF

size: few
J: TRBJ2-7
D: -
V: TRBV4-1
DNA: TGCGCCAGCAGCCTTAGGGGACCCTCATCCTACGAGCAGTACTTC
CDR3: CASSLRGPSSYEQYF

size: -
J: TRBJ1-1
D: -
V: TRBV7-2
DNA: TGTGCCAGCAGCTTATTGAGTCAGATCGACACTGAAGCTTTCTTT
CDR3: CASSLLSQIDTEAFF

size: few
J: TRBJ1-5
D: -
V: TRBV28
DNA: TGTGCCAGCAGGCCACGGAATCAGCCCCAGCATTTT
CDR3: CASRPRNQPQHF

size: -
J: TRBJ2-4
D: -
V: TRBV4-1
DNA: TGCGCCAGCAGACAAGAGGACTACCCTGCCGACATTCAGTACTTC
CDR3: CASRQEDYPADIQYF

size: few
J: TRBJ2-5
D: TRBD1
V: TRBV20-1
DNA: TGCAGTGCTGAGAAAGGACAGGGGGGGAAAGAGACCCAGTACTTC
CDR3: CSAEKGQGGKETQYF

size: once
J: TRBJ2-5
D: TRBD2
V: TRBV20-1
DNA: TGCAGTGCTAGGGGAGGGGCTAGCGGGCAAGAGACCCAGTACTTC
CDR3: CSARGGASGQETQYF

size: -
J: TRBJ2-6
D: -
V: TRBV7-9
DNA: TGTGCCAGCAGCTTAGACGGGGCCAACGCCCTGACTTTC
CDR3: CASSLDGANALTF

size: -
J: TRBJ2-2
D: -
V: TRBV4-1
DNA: TGCGCCAGCAGCCAAGTCCAGGGCACCGGGGAGCTGTTTTTT
CDR3: CASSQVQGTGELFF

size: -
J: TRBJ1-1
D: -
V: TRBV5-1
DNA: TGCGCCAGCAGCTACAGACAGAGGAACACTGAAGCTTTCTTT
CDR3: CASSYRQRNTEAFF

size: -
J: TRBJ2-2
D: TRBD2
V: TRBV4-2
DNA: TGTGCCAGCAGCCCCCCCAGCGGGGCGAACACCGGGGAGCTGTTTTTT
CDR3: CASSPPSGANTGELFF

size: few
J: TRBJ2-7
D: TRBD1
V: TRBV29-1
DNA: TGCAGCGTTGAAGGGCGTGGACAGGGTTGGGTCGAGCAGTACTTC
CDR3: CSVEGRGQGWVEQYF

size: few
J: TRBJ2-1
D: TRBD2
V: TRBV20-1
DNA: TGCAGTGCTACGGAACTAGCGGCTCGCAGCTCCTACAATGAGCAGTTCTTC
CDR3: CSATELAARSSYNEQFF

size: -
J: TRBJ2-7
D: TRBD2
V: TRBV27
DNA: TGTGCCAGCAGTTTTTCCGCTCTAGCGGGAGGACACTACGAGCAGTACTTC
CDR3: CASSFSALAGGHYEQYF

size: -
J: TRBJ2-2
D: -
V: TRBV7-6
DNA: TGTGCCAGCAGATGGGATCTAGCGAACACCGGGGAGCTGTTTTTT
CDR3: CASRWDLANTGELFF

size: -
J: TRBJ2-3
D: -
V: TRBV11-2
DNA: TGTGCCAGCAGCCCTGGCGCTTCCGGGGGAAGGACAGATACGCAGTATTTT
CDR3: CASSPGASGGRTDTQYF

size: -
J: TRBJ2-7
D: -
V: TRBV21-1
DNA: TGTGCCATCCCCCGGCCACGGCTCTTCTACGAGCAGTACTTC
CDR3: CAIPRPRLFYEQYF

size: -
J: TRBJ1-4
D: -
V: TRBV18
DNA: TGTGCCAGCTCACCGGCTCAAAAGGGTGAAAAACTGTTTTTT
CDR3: CASSPAQKGEKLFF

size: -
J: TRBJ2-5
D: TRBD2
V: TRBV28
DNA: TGTGCCAGCAGCCCGGGAGGGCCAATGGAGACCCAGTACTTC
CDR3: CASSPGGPMETQYF

size: few
J: TRBJ1-1
D: -
V: TRBV27
DNA: TGTGCCAGCAAAATGGTAGGCCCCTGGGGCACTGAAGCTTTCTTT
CDR3: CASKMVGPWGTEAFF

size: -
J: TRBJ2-1
D: TRBD2
V: TRBV6-2/TRBV6-3
DNA: TGTGCCAGCAGTTACGTTGGTAGCGGGACTTCCAATGAGCAGTTCTTC
CDR3: CASSYVGSGTSNEQFF

size: -
J: TRBJ1-4
D: -
V: TRBV10-3
DNA: TGTGCCATCAGTGCAGGTTTAGAACTGTTTTTT
CDR3: CAISAGLELFF

size: -
J: TRBJ2-5
D: TRBD2
V: TRBV6-6
DNA: TGTGCCAGCAGACCCACCGACCTAGCGGGAGGAGAGACCCAGTACTTC
CDR3: CASRPTDLAGGETQYF

size: few
J: TRBJ2-7
D: -
V: TRBV5-1
DNA: TGCGCCAGCACCCCTACACAGGGCTACGAGCAGTACTTC
CDR3: CASTPTQGYEQYF

size: few
J: TRBJ2-1
D: -
V: TRBV7-2
DNA: TGTGCCAGCAGATCTCAGGGGAGGCCCCCCATTGATGAGCAGTTCTTC
CDR3: CASRSQGRPPIDEQFF

size: many
J: TRBJ2-7
D: -
V: TRBV10-3
DNA: TGTGCCACCGAGAACGGGAAATCCTACGAGCAGTACTTC
CDR3: CATENGKSYEQYF

size: -
J: TRBJ1-2
D: -
V: TRBV20-1
DNA: TGCAGTGCTAGATTGGCCGGGGGGGGAGGCTATGGCTACACCTTC
CDR3: CSARLAGGGGYGYTF

size: -
J: TRBJ2-4
D: TRBD2
V: TRBV27
DNA: TGTGCCAGCAGCCCAGGGACTAGGGTCAACATTCGGTACTTC
CDR3: CASSPGTRVNIRYF

size: -
J: TRBJ2-1
D: TRBD2
V: TRBV15
DNA: TGTGCCACCAGCAGAGATAGCGGACTAGCGGGAGCGAGGGACAATGAGCAGTTCTTC
CDR3: CATSRDSGLAGARDNEQFF

size: -
J: TRBJ2-6
D: -
V: TRBV7-3
DNA: TGTGCCAGCAGCTTAATGGCCTCCTCTGGGGCCAACGTCCTGACTTTC
CDR3: CASSLMASSGANVLTF

size: few
J: TRBJ1-2
D: -
V: TRBV6-5
DNA: TGTGCCAGCAGTTACTCGCCCGGACAGATAGATGGCTACACCTTC
CDR3: CASSYSPGQIDGYTF

size: -
J: TRBJ2-7
D: TRBD2
V: TRBV28
DNA: TGTGCCAGCAGTTTTAGTTGGGAACTAGCGAGGTACGAGCAGTACTTC
CDR3: CASSFSWELARYEQYF

size: -
J: TRBJ2-5
D: -
V: TRBV7-2
DNA: TGTGCCAGCAGCTTGCATGGCAATCCTCCGTACTTC
CDR3: CASSLHGNPPYF

size: -
J: TRBJ2-4
D: -
V: TRBV6-1
DNA: TGTGCCAGCAGTGAAAGGGCGCTAGCCAAAAACATTCAGTACTTC
CDR3: CASSERALAKNIQYF